This entry features one T cell receptor beta chain sequence. This clonotype was counted between two and nine times. Its antigen is not yet known. Per-base qualities were not stored, and no clone one base away is much larger. The library was generated by 5' RACE. TCRdb names Illumina HiSeq 2500 as the instrument used. The second PCR ran for about 7 to 11 cycles and used a J-beta primer mix along with a sample-barcoded 5' primer. A template-switch 5' adaptor carrying 12 random nucleotides introduced a unique molecular identifier onto each TCR beta cDNA molecule. Each sample yielded at least 2.5 million CDR3-containing paired-end reads. First-strand cDNA synthesis was performed from all RNA using the Mint cDNA synthesis kit, with priming by a TRBC-specific oligonucleotide. Following uracil-DNA glycosylase treatment, a first 18-cycle PCR with universal primers M1SS and BC2_uni_R was performed on all cDNA. The original methods were these. Each sample was normalized by randomly selecting 1 million high-quality reads, each carrying a distinct molecular identifier. Instead of being binned into consensus sequences, reads that shared molecular identifiers were thrown out. MiTCR, run with a Q25 quality threshold and the strictest error-elimination algorithm, handled CDR3 identification, clonotype clustering and error correction. Lower-bound total TCR beta diversity was estimated with a nonparametric unseen species model using Euler transformation. The raw public reads went through TCRdb reprocessing: fastp at Q25, MiXCR clone calling, in-frame beta chains kept. Merged by CDR3 protein, the rows form single entries marked with the most common genes and DNA. V and J calls and clone size were set by TCRdb, not the authors. The sample table lists 1.5 million to 2 million distinct CDR3 sequences, less than 50% of them with a count of one. The leading ten clones occupy more than 2% of the sample.

CDR1 and CDR2, per the germline V gene (reference sequence), are SGHKS and YYEKEE. The germline ends are 13 bases apart after V is trimmed by 3 bases and J by 7 bases. The CDR3 runs 14 amino acids, cysteine and phenylalanine included. This entry keeps only the CDR3 DNA: 42 bases, framed from base 1. This entry is derived from a study of blood T cells in healthy people across ages (dated by TCRdb to between 2014 and 2017). Regarding the complete study: In model experiments, template switching captured about one uniquely barcoded TCR beta cDNA molecule for every two T cells. The study measured age-related changes in TCR beta repertoire diversity using deep sequencing normalized with unique cDNA molecular identifiers. The donors were divided into four age groups: young (average 16 years), middle-aged (about 40), aged (around 59) and long-lived (82). Donors of different ages were randomly distributed across sequencing lanes to avoid experimental bias. The study analyzed two additional independent replicas of 1 million unique cDNA reads from the same blood draw for two donors, one aged 18 to 29 and one aged 80 or older. The research as a whole found: Donor CMV infection status was unknown, potentially confounding age-related changes in expanded clonotypes. Observed TCR beta diversity per million T cells fell roughly linearly with age, and a significant reduction was already apparent by age approximately 41. Conclusive comparison of naive and antigen-experienced compartments was prevented by the profiling of bulk unsorted PBMCs. There was a strong correlation between observed TCR beta diversity and the percentage of naive T cells measured by flow cytometry. Estimates of total diversity based on one million sequenced T cells were regarded as lower bounds and as underestimates. Compared with the aged group, the long-lived group had more naive CD4+ T cells, fewer expanded clones and increased TCR diversity, suggesting age selection.

The donors were roughly 39 Caucasian individuals from Russia, aged roughly 6 to 100 years, who were systemically healthy. About 10 milliliters of peripheral blood were drawn from each donor into EDTA-treated Vacutainer tubes. Ficoll-Paque density-gradient centrifugation was used to isolate PBMCs, with at least 7 million obtained per sample. Total RNA was extracted from PBMCs with Trizol reagent, with at least 6 micrograms obtained per sample. For every donor, an aliquot of PBMCs went through flow cytometry to measure the percentages of naive CD45RAhigh/CD27high T cells. The sequenced material came from blood. The receptor was derived from a woman aged 40 to 50 in good health. This chain is built from TRBV5-5 and TRBJ1-4; the D gene identity is not certain. The CDR3: CASSSGFKSEKLFF. The nucleotides are TGTGCCAGCAGCTCGGGTTTTAAGAGTGAAAAACTGTTTTTT. Here the CDR3 is joined to the reference TRBV5-5 and TRBJ1-4 genes, and the full variable domain is: DAGVTQSPTHLIKTRGQQVTLRCSPISGHKSVSWYQQVLGQGPQFIFQYYEKEERGRGNFPDRFSARQFPNYSSELNVNALLLGDSALYLCASSSGFKSEKLFFGSGTQLSVL.